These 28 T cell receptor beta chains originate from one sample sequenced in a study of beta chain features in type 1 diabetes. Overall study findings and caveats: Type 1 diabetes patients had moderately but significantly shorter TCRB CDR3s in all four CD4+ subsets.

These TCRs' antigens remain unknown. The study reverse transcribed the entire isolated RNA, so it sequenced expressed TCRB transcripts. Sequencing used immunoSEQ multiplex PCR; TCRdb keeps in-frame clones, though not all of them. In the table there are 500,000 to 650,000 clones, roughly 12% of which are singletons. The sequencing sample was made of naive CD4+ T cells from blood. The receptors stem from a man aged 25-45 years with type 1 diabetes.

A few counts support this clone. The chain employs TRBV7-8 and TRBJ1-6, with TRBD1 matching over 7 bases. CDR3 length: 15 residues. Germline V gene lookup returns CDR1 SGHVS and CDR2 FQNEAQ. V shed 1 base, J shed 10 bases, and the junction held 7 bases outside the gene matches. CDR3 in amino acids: CASSLVIRGDSPLHF. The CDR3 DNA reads TGTGCCAGCAGCTTAGTGATCAGGGGGGACTCACCCCTCCACTTT.

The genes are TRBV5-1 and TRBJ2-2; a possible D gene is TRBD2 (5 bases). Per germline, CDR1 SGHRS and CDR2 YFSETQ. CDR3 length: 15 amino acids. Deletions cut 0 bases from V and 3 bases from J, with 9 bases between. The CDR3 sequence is CASSLARAHTGELFF. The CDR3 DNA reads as TGCGCCAGCAGCTTGGCGCGGGCCCACACCGGGGAGCTGTTTTTT.

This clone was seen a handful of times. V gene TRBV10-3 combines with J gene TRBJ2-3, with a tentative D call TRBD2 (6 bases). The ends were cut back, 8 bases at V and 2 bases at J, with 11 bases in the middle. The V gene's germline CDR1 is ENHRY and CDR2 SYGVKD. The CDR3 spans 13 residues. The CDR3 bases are TGTGCCATCGGAGGGGTGGACACAGATACGCAGTATTTT. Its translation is CAIGGVDTDTQYF.

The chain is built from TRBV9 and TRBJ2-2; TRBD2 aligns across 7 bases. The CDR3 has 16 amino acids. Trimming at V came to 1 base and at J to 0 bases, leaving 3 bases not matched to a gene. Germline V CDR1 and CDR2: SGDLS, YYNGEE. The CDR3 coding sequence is TGTGCCAGCAGCGTAACGGGGGGTCCGAACACCGGGGAGCTGTTTTTT. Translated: CASSVTGGPNTGELFF.

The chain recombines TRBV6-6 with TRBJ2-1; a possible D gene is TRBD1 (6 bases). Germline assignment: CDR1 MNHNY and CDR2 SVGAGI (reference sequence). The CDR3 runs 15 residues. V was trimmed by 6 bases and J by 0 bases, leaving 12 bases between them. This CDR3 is CASSPDRSSYNEQFF. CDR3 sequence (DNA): TGTGCCAGCAGCCCAGACAGGAGCTCCTACAATGAGCAGTTCTTC.

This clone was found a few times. This chain's CDR3 is CASSSGQFTEAFF. The DNA of the CDR3 is TGTGCCAGCAGCTCAGGACAGTTCACTGAAGCTTTCTTT. The chain recombines TRBV7-6 with TRBJ1-1; D possibly corresponds to TRBD1 (6 bases). Looked up from germline, CDR1 is SGHVS and CDR2 is FNYEAQ. The CDR3 has 13 amino acids. The V gene lost 4 bases and the J gene lost 4 bases, with 10 bases spanning the gap.

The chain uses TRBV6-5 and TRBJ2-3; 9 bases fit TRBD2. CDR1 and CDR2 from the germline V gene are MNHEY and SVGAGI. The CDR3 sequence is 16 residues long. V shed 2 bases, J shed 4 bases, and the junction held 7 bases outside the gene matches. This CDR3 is CASSYGGGAPADTQYF. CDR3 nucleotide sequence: TGTGCCAGCAGTTACGGCGGGGGGGCCCCGGCAGATACGCAGTATTTT.

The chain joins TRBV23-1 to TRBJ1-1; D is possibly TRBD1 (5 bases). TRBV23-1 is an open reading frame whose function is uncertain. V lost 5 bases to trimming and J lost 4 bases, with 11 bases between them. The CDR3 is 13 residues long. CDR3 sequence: CASSAIRGTEAFF. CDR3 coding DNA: TGCGCCAGCAGTGCAATTAGGGGCACTGAAGCTTTCTTT.

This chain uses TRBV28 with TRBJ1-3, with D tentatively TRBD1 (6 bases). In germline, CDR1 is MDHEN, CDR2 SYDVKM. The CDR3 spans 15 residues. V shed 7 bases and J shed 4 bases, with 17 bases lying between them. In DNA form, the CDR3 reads TGTGCCAGCACCATAGGGGGGTCCCCCGGAAACACCATATATTTT. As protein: CASTIGGSPGNTIYF.

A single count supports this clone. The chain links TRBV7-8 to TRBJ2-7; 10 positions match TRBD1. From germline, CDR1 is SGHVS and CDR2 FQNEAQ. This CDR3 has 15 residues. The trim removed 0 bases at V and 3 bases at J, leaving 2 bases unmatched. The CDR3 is CASSLAGDRGYEQYF. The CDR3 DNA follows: TGTGCCAGCAGCTTAGCGGGGGACAGGGGCTACGAGCAGTACTTC.

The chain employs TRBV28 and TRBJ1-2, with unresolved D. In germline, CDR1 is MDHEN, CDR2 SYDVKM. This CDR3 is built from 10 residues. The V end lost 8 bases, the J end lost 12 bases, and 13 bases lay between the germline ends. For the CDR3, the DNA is TGTGCCAGCGGGCGGACTCAAGACACCTTC. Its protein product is CASGRTQDTF.

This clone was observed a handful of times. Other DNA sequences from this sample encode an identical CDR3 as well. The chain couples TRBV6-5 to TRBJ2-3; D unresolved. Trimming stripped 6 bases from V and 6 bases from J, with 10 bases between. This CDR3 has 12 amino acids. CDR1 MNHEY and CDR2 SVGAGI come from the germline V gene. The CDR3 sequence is CASSSSADTQYF. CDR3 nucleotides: TGTGCCAGCAGCTCCTCGGCGGATACGCAGTATTTT.

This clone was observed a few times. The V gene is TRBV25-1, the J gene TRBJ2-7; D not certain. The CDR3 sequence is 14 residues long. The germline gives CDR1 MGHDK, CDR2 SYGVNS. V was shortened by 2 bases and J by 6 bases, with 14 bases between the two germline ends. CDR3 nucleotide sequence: TGTGCCAGCAGTGAACAAGGGAAATTTGCCGAGCAGTACTTC. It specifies CASSEQGKFAEQYF.

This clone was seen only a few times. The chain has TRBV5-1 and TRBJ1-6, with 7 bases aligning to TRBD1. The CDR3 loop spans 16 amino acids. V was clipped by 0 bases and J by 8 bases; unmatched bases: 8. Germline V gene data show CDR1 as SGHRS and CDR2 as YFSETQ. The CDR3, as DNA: TGCGCCAGCAGCTTGGCCCCCGGTACAGGGGATTCACCCCTCCACTTT. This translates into CASSLAPGTGDSPLHF.

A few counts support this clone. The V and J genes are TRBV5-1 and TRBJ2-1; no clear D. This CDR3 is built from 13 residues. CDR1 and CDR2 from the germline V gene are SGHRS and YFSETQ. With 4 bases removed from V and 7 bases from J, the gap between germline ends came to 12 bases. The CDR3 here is CASSHPAANEQFF. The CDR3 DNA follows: TGCGCCAGCAGCCACCCTGCAGCTAATGAGCAGTTCTTC.

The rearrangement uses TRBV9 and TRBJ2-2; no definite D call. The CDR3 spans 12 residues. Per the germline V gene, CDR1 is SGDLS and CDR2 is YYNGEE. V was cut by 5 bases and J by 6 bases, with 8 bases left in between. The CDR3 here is CASSTDPGELFF. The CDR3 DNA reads TGTGCCAGCAGTACCGACCCCGGGGAGCTGTTTTTT.

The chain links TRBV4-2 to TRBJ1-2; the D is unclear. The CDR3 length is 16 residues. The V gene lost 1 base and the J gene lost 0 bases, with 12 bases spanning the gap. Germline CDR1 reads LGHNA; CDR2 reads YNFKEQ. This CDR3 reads CASSQGTAPTNYGYTF. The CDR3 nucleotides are TGTGCCAGCAGCCAAGGGACCGCACCTACTAACTATGGCTACACCTTC.

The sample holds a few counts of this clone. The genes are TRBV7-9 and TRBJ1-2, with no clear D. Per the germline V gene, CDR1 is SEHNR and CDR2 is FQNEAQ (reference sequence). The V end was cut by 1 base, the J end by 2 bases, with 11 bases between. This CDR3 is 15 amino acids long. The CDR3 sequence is CASSLEFGSNYGYTF. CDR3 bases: TGTGCCAGCAGCTTAGAATTCGGGAGCAACTATGGCTACACCTTC.

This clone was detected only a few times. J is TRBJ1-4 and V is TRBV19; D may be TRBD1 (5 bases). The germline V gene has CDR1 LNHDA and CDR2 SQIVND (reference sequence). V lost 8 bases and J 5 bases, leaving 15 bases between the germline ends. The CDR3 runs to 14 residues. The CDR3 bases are TGTGCCAGTTCGAAGGGGACGGAAAATGAAAAACTGTTTTTT. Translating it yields CASSKGTENEKLFF. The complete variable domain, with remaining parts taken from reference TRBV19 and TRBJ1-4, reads DGGITQSPKYLFRKEGQNVTLSCEQNLNHDAMYWYRQDPGQGLRLIYYSQIVNDFQKGDIAEGYSVSREKKESFPLTVTSAQKNPTAFYLCASSKGTENEKLFFGSGTQLSVL.

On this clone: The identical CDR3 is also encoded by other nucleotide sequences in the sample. The CDR3 nucleotides are TGTGCCAGCAGCTCGCCGGGAGAGACCCAGTACTTC. Its protein is CASSSPGETQYF. This rearrangement joins TRBV7-7 to TRBJ2-5; D remains ambiguous. The CDR3 extends over 12 amino acids. The V gene lost 4 bases and the J gene lost 4 bases, with 7 bases spanning the gap. CDR1 and CDR2 from the germline V gene are SSHAT and FNYEAQ (reference sequence).

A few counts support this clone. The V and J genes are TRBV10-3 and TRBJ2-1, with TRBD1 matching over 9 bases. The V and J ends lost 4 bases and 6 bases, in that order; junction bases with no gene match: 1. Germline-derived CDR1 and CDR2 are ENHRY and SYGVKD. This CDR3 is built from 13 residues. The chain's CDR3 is CAISAGQGNEQFF. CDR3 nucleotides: TGTGCCATCAGTGCGGGACAGGGCAATGAGCAGTTCTTC.

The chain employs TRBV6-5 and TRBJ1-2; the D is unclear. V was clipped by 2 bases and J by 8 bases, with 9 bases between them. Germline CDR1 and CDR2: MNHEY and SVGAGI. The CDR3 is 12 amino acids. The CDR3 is CASSYGWRGYTF. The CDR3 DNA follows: TGTGCCAGCAGTTACGGTTGGCGCGGCTACACCTTC.

CDR3 loop: CASTRGEYNTGELFF. The CDR3 nucleotides are TGTGCCAGCACCCGAGGGGAGTATAACACCGGGGAGCTGTTTTTT. The rearrangement links TRBV4-2 to TRBJ2-2; D is tentatively TRBD1 or TRBD2 (5 bases each). CDR1 and CDR2 (germline): LGHNA, YNFKEQ. V was cut by 7 bases and J by 2 bases, with 14 bases left in between. The CDR3 runs to 15 residues.

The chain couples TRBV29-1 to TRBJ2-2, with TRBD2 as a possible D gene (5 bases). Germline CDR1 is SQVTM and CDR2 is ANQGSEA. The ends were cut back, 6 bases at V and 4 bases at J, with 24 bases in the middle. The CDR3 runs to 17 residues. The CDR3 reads CSVAYRHHREGTGELFF. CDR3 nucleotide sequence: TGCAGCGTCGCCTATCGACACCACCGAGAGGGCACCGGGGAGCTGTTTTTT.

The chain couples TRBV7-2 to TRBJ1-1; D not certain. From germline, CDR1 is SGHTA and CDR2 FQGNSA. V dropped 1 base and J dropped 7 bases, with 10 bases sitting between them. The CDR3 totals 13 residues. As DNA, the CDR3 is TGTGCCAGCAGCTTAGAGAGGCAGTATGAAGCTTTCTTT. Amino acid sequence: CASSLERQYEAFF.

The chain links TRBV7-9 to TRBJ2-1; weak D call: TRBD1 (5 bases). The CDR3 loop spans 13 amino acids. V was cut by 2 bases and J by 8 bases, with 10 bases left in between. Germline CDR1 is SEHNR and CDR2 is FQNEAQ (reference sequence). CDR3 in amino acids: CASSLKRGDEQFF. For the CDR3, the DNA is TGTGCCAGCAGCTTAAAAAGGGGCGATGAGCAGTTCTTC.

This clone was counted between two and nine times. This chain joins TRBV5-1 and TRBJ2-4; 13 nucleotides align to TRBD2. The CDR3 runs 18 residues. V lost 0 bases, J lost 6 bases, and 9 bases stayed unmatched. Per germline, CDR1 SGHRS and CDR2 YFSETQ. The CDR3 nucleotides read TGCGCCAGCAGCTTGGCAACGACTAGCGGGGGGTCACTAAACATTCAGTACTTC. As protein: CASSLATTSGGSLNIQYF.

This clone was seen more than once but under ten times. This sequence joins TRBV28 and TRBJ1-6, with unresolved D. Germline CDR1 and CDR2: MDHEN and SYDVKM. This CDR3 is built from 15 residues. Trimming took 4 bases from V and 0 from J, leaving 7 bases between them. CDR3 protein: CASSSSSSYNSPLHF. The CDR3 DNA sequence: TGTGCCAGCAGTTCTTCAAGCTCCTATAATTCACCCCTCCACTTT.